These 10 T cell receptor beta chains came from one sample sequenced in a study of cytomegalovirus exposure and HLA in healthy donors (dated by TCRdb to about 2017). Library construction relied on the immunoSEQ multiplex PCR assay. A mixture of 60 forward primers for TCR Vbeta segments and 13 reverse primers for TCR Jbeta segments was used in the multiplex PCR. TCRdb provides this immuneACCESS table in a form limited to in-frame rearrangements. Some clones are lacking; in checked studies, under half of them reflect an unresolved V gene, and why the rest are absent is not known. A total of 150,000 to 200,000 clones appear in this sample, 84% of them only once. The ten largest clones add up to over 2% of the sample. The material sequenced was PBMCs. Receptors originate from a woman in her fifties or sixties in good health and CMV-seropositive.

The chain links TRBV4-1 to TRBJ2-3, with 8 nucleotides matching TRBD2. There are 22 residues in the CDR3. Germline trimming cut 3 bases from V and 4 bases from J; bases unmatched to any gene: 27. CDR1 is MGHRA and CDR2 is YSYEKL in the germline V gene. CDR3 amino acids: CASSHYPPGLSSGGGIADTQYF. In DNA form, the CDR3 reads TGCGCCAGCAGCCACTACCCCCCGGGACTATCAAGCGGGGGAGGAATTGCAGATACGCAGTATTTT.

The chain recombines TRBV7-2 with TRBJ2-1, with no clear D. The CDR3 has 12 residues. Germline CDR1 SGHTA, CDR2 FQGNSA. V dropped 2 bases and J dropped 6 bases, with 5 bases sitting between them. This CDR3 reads CASSLLFNEQFF. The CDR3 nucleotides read TGTGCCAGCAGCTTACTTTTCAATGAGCAGTTCTTC. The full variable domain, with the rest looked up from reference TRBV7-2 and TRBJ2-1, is GAGVSQSPSNKVTEKGKDVELRCDPISGHTALYWYRQSLGQGLEFLIYFQGNSAPDKSGLPSDRFSAERTGGSVSTLTIQRTQQEDSAVYLCASSLLFNEQFFGPGTRLTVL.

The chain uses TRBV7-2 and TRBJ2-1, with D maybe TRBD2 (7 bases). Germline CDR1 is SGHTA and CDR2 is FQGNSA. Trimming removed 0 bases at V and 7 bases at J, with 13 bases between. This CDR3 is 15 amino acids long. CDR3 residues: CASSLAGGPQNEQFF. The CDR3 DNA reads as TGTGCCAGCAGCTTAGCGGGGGGGCCACAGAATGAGCAGTTCTTC.

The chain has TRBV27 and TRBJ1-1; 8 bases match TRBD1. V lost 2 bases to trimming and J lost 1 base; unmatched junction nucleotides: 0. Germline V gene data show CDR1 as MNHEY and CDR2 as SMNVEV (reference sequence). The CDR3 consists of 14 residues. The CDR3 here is CASSLQGANTEAFF. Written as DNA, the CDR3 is TGTGCCAGCAGTTTACAGGGGGCGAACACTGAAGCTTTCTTT.

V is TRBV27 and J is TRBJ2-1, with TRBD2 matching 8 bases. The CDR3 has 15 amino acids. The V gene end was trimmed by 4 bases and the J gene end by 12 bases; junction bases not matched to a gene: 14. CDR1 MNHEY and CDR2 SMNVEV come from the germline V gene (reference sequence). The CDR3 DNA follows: TGTGCCAGCAGTTCACGGGGGGGTTTTGGTATGGTGCAGTTCTTC. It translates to CASSSRGGFGMVQFF.

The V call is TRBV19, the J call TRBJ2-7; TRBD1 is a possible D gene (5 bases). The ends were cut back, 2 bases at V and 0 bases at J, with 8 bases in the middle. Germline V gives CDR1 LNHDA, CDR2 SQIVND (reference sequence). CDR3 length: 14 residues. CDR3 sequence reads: CASSIRGSSYEQYF. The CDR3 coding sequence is TGTGCCAGTAGTATAAGGGGAAGCTCCTACGAGCAGTACTTC.

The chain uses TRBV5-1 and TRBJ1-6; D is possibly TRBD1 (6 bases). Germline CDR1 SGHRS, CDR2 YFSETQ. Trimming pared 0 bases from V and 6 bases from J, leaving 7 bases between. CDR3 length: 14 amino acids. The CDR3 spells CASSLGDTNSPLHF. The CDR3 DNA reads TGCGCCAGCAGCTTGGGGGACACTAATTCACCCCTCCACTTT.

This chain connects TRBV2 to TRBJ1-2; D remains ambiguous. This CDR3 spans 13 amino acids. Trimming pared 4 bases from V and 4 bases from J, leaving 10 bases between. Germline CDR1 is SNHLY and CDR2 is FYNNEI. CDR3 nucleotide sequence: TGTGCCAGCAGTGGAGGCAGATCCTATGGCTACACCTTC. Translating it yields CASSGGRSYGYTF.

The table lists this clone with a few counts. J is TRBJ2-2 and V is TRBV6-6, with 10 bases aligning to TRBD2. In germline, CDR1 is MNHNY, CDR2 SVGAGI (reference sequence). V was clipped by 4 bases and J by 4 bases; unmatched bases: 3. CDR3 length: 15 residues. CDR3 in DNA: TGTGCCAGCAGTTTTAGCGGGGGGCTCACCGGGGAGCTGTTTTTT. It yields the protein CASSFSGGLTGELFF.

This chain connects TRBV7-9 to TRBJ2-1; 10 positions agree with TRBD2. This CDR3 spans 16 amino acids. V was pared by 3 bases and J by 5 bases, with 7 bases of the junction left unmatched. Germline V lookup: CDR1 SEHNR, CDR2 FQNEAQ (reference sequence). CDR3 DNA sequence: TGTGCCAGCAGCTTGCAACTAGCGGGGCGCCACAATGAGCAGTTCTTC. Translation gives CASSLQLAGRHNEQFF. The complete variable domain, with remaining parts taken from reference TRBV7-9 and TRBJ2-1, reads DTGVSQNPRHKITKRGQNVTFRCDPISEHNRLYWYRQTLGQGPEFLTYFQNEAQLEKSRLLSDRFSAERPKGSFSTLEIQRTEQGDSAMYLCASSLQLAGRHNEQFFGPGTRLTVL.